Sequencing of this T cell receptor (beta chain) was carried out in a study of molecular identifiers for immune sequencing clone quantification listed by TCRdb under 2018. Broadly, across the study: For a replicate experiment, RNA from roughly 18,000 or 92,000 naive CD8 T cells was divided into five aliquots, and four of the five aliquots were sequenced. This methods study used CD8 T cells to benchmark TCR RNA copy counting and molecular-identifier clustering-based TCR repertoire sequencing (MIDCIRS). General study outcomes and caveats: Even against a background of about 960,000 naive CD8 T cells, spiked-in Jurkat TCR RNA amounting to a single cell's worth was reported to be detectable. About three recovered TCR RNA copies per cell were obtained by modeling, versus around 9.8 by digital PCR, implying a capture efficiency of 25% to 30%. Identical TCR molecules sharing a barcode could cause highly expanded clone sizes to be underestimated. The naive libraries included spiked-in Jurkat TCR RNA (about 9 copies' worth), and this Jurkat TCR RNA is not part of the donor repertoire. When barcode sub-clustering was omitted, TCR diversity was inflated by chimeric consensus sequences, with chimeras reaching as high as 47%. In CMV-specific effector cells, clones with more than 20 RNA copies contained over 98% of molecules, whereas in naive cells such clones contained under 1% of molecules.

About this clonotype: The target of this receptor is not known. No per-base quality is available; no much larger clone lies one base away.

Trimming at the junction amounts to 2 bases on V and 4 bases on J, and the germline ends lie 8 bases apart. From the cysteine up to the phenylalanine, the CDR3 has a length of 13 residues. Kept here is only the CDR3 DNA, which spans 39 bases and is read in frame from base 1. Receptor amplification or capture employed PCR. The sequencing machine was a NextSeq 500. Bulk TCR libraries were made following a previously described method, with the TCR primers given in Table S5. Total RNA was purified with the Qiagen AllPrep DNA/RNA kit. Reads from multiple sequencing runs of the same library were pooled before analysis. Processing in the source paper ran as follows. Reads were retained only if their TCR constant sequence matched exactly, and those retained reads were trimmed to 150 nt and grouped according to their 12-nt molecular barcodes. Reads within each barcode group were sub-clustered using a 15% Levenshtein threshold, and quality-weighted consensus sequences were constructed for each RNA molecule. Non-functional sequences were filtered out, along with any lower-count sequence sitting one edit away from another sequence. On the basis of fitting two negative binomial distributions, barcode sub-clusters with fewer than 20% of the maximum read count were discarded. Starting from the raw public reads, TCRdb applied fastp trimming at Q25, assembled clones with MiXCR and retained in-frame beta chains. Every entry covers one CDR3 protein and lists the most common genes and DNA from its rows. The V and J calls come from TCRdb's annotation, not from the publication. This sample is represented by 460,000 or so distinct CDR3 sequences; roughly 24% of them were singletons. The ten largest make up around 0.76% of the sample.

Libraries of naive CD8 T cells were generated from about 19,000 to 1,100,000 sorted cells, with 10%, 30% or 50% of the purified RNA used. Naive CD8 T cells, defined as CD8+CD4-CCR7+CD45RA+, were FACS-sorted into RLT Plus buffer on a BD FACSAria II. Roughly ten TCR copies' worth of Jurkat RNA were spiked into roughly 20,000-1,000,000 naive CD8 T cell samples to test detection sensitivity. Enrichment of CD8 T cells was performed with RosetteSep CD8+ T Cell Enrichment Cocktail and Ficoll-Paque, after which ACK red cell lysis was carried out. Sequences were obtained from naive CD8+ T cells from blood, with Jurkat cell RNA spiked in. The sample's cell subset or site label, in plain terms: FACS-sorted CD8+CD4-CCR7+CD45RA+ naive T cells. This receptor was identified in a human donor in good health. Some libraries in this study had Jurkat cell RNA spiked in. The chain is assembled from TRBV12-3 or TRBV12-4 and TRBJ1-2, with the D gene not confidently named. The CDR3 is CASSLTVGYGYTF. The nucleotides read TGTGCCAGCAGTTTAACAGTGGGCTATGGCTACACCTTC.